This section outlines one T cell receptor beta chain sequence together with its context. This sample was taken from a study of blood T cell repertoires in COVID-19. Study in general: Acute-phase and convalescent COVID-19 samples originated in the United States, Italy and Spain. From T cells, B-cell-depleted T cells, or PBMCs came the material, which was cDNA or gDNA.

Authors' methods: Reference gene primer amplification gave nucleated cell count estimates. Generated by immunoSEQ multiplex PCR, the TCRdb table keeps only in-frame clones and is missing some. V and J calls and clone size are as listed in that table; D and trimming were resolved from the DNA. Among about 250,000 clones listed, approximately 85% were seen once. J gave up 6 bases and V 5 bases, and 8 bases lay outside the gene matches. The CDR3 contains 16 residues. Germline CDR1 reads LNHDA; CDR2 reads SQIVND (reference sequence). The TCR was taken from a man aged 45-60 years with acute or convalescent COVID-19. The sequenced material came from peripheral blood. The gene calls are TRBV19 and TRBJ1-5; 12 nucleotides match TRBD1. The CDR3 DNA reads TGTGCCAGTAGTTCCGGGACAGGGGGCCTCGGTCAGCCCCAGCATTTT. This encodes CASSSGTGGLGQPQHF.